This entry concerns a single TCR beta chain. Its recognized antigen is unknown. Per-base qualities were not stored, and no clone one base away is much larger. Library construction relied on the immunoSEQ multiplex PCR assay. For the multiplex PCR, a mixture combining 60 forward primers for TCR Vbeta segments and 13 reverse primers for TCR Jbeta segments was used. The CDR3 region of rearranged TCR beta genes was amplified from genomic DNA with a multiplex PCR assay. The Illumina HiSeq System was used to sequence the amplified TCR beta libraries as 87-base-pair reads. Concerning the study's data processing: Across the 500 to 700 repertoires, a later analysis counted roughly 77 million unique TCR beta chains, some 11 million of which were shared by at least two donors. To remove PCR and sequencing errors, raw reads were error-corrected and collapsed into unique sequences using a nearest-neighbor algorithm that merged closely related sequences. V, D and J gene segments were assigned by aligning CDR3 sequences to IMGT reference sequences. For a sequence to be retained, a match of at least six nucleotides was required to both a V gene segment and a J gene segment. A rearrangement was called productive if the CDR3 had no stop codons and remained in frame with V and J, and every other rearrangement was called non-productive. CDR3 was defined by IMGT convention, running from the second conserved V-encoded cysteine to the conserved J-encoded phenylalanine. The earlier analysis of about 620 of the donors excluded sequences that lacked an unambiguous match to a single V gene segment. An earlier analysis of 500 to 700 of the donors classified V segments as functional when productive rearrangements were above 56.7% and as segregating when the standard deviation between donors was above 5%. A statistical classification framework was built for diagnosing cytomegalovirus status from the catalog of TCR beta chain sequences. In a later analysis, TCR nucleotide sequences were compared against IMGT/GENE-DB human TR gene sequences so that V and J genes could be assigned. A later analysis assigned CDR3 sequences and most-parsimonious VDJ recombination scenarios with the TCRdist pipeline. In a later analysis, each TCR beta chain was defined by its CDR3 amino acid sequence together with its V-gene family, and reads lacking a unique V-gene family were excluded. As a way to deal with suspected cross-contamination and a sequencing artifact, a later analysis dropped 450 to 700 nucleotide sequences that were highly shared and had low generation probability. For each public chain, a later analysis derived a clonal expansion index from normalized ranks of inferred template counts within each repertoire. Generation probabilities in a later analysis came from a VDJ recombination model fitted to out-of-frame rearrangements, and those results were checked against IGoR. Hypergeometric tests were used in a later analysis to score TCR-TCR, TCR-HLA and TCR-CMV co-occurrence, with a repertoire-size bias correction applied to the TCR pairs. False discovery rates were estimated in a later analysis by permuting HLA or CMV assignments 20 times. In a later analysis, co-occurring TCRs were grouped using DBSCAN, and TCRdist sequence similarity was added for clustering within HLA-allele-positive subsets. Repertoires with fewer than 30,000 or more than 120,000 public chains were left out of co-occurrence clustering, as were a few repertoires with anomalous nucleotide sharing. As stored in TCRdb, this immuneACCESS dataset retains in-frame rearrangements with V and J assigned. A fraction of the clones does not appear; measured against another copy, unresolved V genes explain less than half of the discrepancy, and the remainder lacks a known reason. That table gives V, J and clone size, and the DNA gave D and trimming. This sample holds approximately 300,000 clones; approximately 84% were observed only once. 2% to 2.5% of the sample comes from the top ten.

This entry is derived from a study of cytomegalovirus exposure and HLA in healthy donors listed by TCRdb under 2017. About the full investigation: In an earlier analysis of 587 of the donors, 276 Gb of sequence data and 95 million to 130 million unique TCR beta sequences from 180 million or so T cells were reported. An early release that covered some 640 HLA-typed donors contained about 290 gigabases of sequencing data and tens of millions of unique TCR sequences. The genetic ancestry cluster associated with self-reported Caucasian donors included about 81% of the 398 genotyped donors. The aim of the study was to test whether cataloging public T cell receptors could identify signatures of past pathogen exposure. The study profiled the T cell repertoires of approximately 700 subjects by immunosequencing and related them to cytomegalovirus serostatus. Besides the first cohort of approximately 710 subjects, a separate validation cohort made up of 95 to 150 different subjects was used. To predict cytomegalovirus infection status, the study brought together high-throughput TCR immunosequencing, statistical association of individual TCRs with disease status, and machine learning. A later analysis re-analyzed previously published TCR beta repertoires from about 730 donors and added high-resolution HLA genotyping to study TCR occurrence patterns. Rather than drawing on any new phenotypic data, the later analysis identified candidate immune exposures from TCR beta sequences and the way those sequences occurred across donors. An earlier analysis of nearly 600 of the donors applied high-throughput TCR beta sequencing to assess whether each TCR beta V gene segment acted as functional or pseudogenic. Donor age, sex, ethnicity and CMV serostatus were compiled alongside the repertoire data. In a later genetic analysis, genome-wide SNP genotypes for 398 of the 666 donors were used, and that subset was treated as a discovery cohort. Every discovery cohort repertoire had been produced on one sequencing platform. HLA typing included class I and class II loci at four-digit resolution. Typing coverage varied by locus: roughly 629-640 donors for A, B, C, DRB1 and DQB1; more than 500 for DQA1; more than 600 for DPA1; about 450 for DPB1. Roughly 5 DR-DQ haplotypes were treated as single units for association and clustering because of strong linkage in the cohort. On average, about 200,000 unique TCR beta nucleotide sequences were sequenced per donor among 350 to 400 genotyped donors of the cohort, with roughly 19% of those sequences being non-productive. Overall study outcomes, separate from this receptor: Assigning TCR associations to individual alleles was difficult when HLA alleles, especially DR and DQ, strongly co-occurred. The study gave a list of over 150 TCR beta chains associated with cytomegalovirus. In a later analysis, HLA-associated TCR beta chains were found to be more clonally expanded and to have lower generation probabilities than equally common non-associated chains. A few of the identified cytomegalovirus-associated TCR beta chains were confirmed in vitro to be specific for cytomegalovirus antigens. A later genetic analysis reported fewer N-insertions in productive TCRs among donors in an Asian-associated ancestry cluster than the approximately 700-donor mean. Because counts were too low, 15 to 20 rarely observed V segments, including chromosome 9 orphons, were excluded from the earlier analysis of roughly 580 of the donors. According to the authors, the approach could potentially be generalized to other disease states and immunological phenotypes. Sequencing depth was assumed to be roughly uniform across donors in the presence/absence analyses, though that assumption may not hold. A later analysis associated 15,000 or so TCR beta sequences with specific HLA alleles at a false discovery rate of 0.05. This cohort had only TCR beta chains sequenced, and the lack of alpha or paired-chain data limited which features could be detected. Most TCR sequences were observed very rarely across donors, whereas some public TCRs were present in many individuals. In a later genetic analysis, a missense DCLRE1C variant was associated with V-gene and J-gene trimming of TCR beta chains, and the association was replicated in an independent cohort. Correlated functional status among segregating V segments might be attributable to linkage disequilibrium, but an unknown experimental factor could not be ruled out. CMV serostatus was the only immune exposure information available for the cohort. A cluster of highly shared sequence variants was judged likely to be a technical artifact of the sequencing pipeline. Because HLA typing was unavailable for some donors at each locus, only the typed subset was used in association tests. The classifier was reported to diagnose cytomegalovirus status with high specificity and sensitivity in both the original cohort and the validation cohort. In an earlier analysis of approximately 590 of the donors, most TCR beta V segments appeared in productive rearrangements about 87% or about 30% of the time, broadly matching IMGT annotations. A further reported finding was that TCR beta sequences accurately predicted the HLA-A and HLA-B alleles for most subjects in the first cohort. Most CMV-associated TCR beta chains appeared to be HLA-restricted in a later analysis, and the HLA associations seemed to be driven largely by CMV exposure. In a later analysis, TCR association rates were found to vary across HLA loci, with the most associated TCRs seen for DRB1 alleles and the fewest for HLA-C alleles. Several of the top co-occurrence clusters appeared to be linked to parvovirus B19, influenza, CMV and Epstein-Barr virus, according to a later analysis.

In total, 500 to 700 healthy bone marrow donors made up the cohort. At the time of sampling, all cohort members were nominally healthy, though unrecorded immune exposures were likely present. The donor was CMV seropositive and belonged to the group of 250 to 300 seropositive cohort members. A peripheral blood sample was collected from each donor, and TCR beta sequencing was performed on peripheral blood mononuclear cells. The Qiagen DNeasy Blood Extraction Kit was used to extract genomic DNA from the blood cell samples. Sequenced material: PBMCs. This clonotype was obtained from a middle-aged woman in good health and CMV-seropositive.

The DNA sequence is TGTGCCAGTAGTAACCCCGGGGGACAGGGACACTACGAGCAGTACTTC. Protein translation: CASSNPGGQGHYEQYF. Rearrangement joined TRBV19 to TRBJ2-7; 9 junctional bases match TRBD1. From a lookup of the germline V gene (reference sequence), CDR1 and CDR2 are LNHDA and SQIVND. The CDR3 runs 16 residues from the cysteine to the phenylalanine. The retained sequence is limited to the CDR3, 48 bases, with the frame set at the first base. Trimming takes 4 bases off V and 3 bases off J; junction bases not matched to a gene: 10.